The sequence of this TCR beta chain was determined in a study of cytomegalovirus exposure and HLA in healthy donors. Details on this clone: What it binds is not known.

Overall study findings and caveats: Analysis was carried out at a later point, and it linked a missense DCLRE1C variant to TCR beta V- and J-gene trimming. A previous analysis found most TCR beta V segments productive roughly 87% or roughly 30% of the time. The investigators catalogued about 170 TCR beta chains as cytomegalovirus-associated.

The PCR ran on 60 Vbeta and 13 Jbeta primers. TCRdb's table, derived via immunoSEQ multiplex PCR, lists solely in-frame clones and lacks some. The sample has some 120,000 clones, 9.5% seen once; the top ten hold less than 4%. After removal of 5 bases from V and 5 bases from J, the junction contained 7 bases not matched to a gene. The germline CDR1 and CDR2 sequences are SEHNR and FQNEAQ (reference sequence). The CDR3 runs 14 residues. The source is a young man in good health and CMV-seronegative. The chain recombines TRBV7-9 with TRBJ2-5; TRBD2 aligns across 8 bases. The sequencing input was PBMCs. The CDR3 nucleotides read TGTGCCAGCAGCGACGGACTAGCCCAGGAGACCCAGTACTTC. This translates into CASSDGLAQETQYF.